This TCR beta chain was sequenced in a study of blood T cell repertoires in COVID-19 (dated by TCRdb to 2018 to 2020). A note on the overall study: Collaborator samples came from the United States, Italy and Spain and covered acute and convalescent phases of COVID-19. Deeply sampled blood TCRbeta repertoires from subjects exposed to, actively infected with, or recovered from COVID-19 were included in the dataset. The material from the prospective study consisted of cDNA or gDNA derived from T cells, B-cell-depleted T cells, or PBMCs. Where available, HLA class I and class II types were taken from metadata supplied by the sample provider and were not determined by assay-based typing. The samples were drawn from two sources: the first 160 participants of the ongoing ImmuneRACE study, and 1,254 subjects contributed by 6 global collaborators. A freely available public database, intended as a resource for researchers studying the immune response to SARS-CoV-2, is where the repertoires were released. The sample metadata nearly always contained a de-identified subject ID, COVID-19 status, age in years and sex. Overall study results and their limits: How much clinical and demographic metadata was included differed by source and by participant, and the metadata was provided uncurated.

As concerns this clone: Its specific antigen is unknown. Base qualities are not recorded, but no much larger clone differs from it by a single base.

TCRbeta CDR3 regions were amplified from genomic DNA by means of the immunoSEQ Assay, a bias-controlled multiplex PCR. Concerning the study's data processing: Within the assay, amplification of reference gene primers was used to estimate how many nucleated cells each sample contained. Sequence reads were collapsed and filtered to measure the absolute abundance of every unique TCRbeta CDR3 rearrangement. For each sample, productive Simpson clonality was calculated as the square root of Simpson's diversity index across productive rearrangements. TCRdb took this table from immuneACCESS and kept in-frame rearrangements with V and J called. Such tables lack part of the clones; where checked against another copy, unresolved V genes explain under half of the gap, and the rest is unexplained. V, J and clone size derive from that table, while D and trimming were established from the DNA sequence. Present in this sample are just over 350,000 clones, around 88% of which were seen just once. The biggest ten clones account for less than 9% of the sample.

One collaborating source in Seattle enrolled patients during active infection and followed them longitudinally through the course of disease. Whole blood was collected in K2EDTA tubes by collaborating institutions according to the institutions' own protocols. For TCRbeta analysis, collaborators shipped samples in one of three forms: frozen whole blood, isolated PBMCs, or DNA extracted from either of those sample types. The germline V gene gives CDR1 as SGHRS and CDR2 as YFSETQ. V ends up 4 bases short and J 5 bases short, with an unmatched junction base count of 8. The CDR3 runs 14 residues from the cysteine to the phenylalanine. Kept here is only the CDR3 DNA, which spans 42 bases and is read in frame from base 1.

The rearranged chain carries TRBV5-1 and TRBJ2-7, and 8 bases in between align with TRBD1. This TCR was recovered from a woman aged 55-69 years with COVID-19, enrolled during active disease. Sequencing was done on a sample of peripheral blood. The CDR3 is CASSILDRVHEQYF. The DNA sequence is TGCGCCAGCAGCATCCTGGACAGGGTACACGAGCAGTACTTC.